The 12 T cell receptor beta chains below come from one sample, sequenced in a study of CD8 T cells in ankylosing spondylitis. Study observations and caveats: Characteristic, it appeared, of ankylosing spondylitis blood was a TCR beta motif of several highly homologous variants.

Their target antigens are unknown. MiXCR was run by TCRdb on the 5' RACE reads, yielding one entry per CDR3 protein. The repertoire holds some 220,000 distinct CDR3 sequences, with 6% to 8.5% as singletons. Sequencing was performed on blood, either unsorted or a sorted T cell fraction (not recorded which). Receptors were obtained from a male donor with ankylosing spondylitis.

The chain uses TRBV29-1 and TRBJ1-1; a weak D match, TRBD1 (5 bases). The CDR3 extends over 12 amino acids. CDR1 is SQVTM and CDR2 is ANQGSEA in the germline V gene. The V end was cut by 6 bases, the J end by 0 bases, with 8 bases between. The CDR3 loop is CSVDTLNTEAFF. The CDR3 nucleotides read TGCAGCGTGGACACCTTGAACACTGAAGCTTTCTTT.

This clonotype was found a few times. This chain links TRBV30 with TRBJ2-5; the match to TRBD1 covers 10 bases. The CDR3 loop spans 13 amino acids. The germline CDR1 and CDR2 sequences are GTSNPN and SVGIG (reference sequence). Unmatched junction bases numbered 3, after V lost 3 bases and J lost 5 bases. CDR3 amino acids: CAWRTGGEETQYF. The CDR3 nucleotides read TGTGCCTGGAGGACAGGGGGCGAGGAGACCCAGTACTTC.

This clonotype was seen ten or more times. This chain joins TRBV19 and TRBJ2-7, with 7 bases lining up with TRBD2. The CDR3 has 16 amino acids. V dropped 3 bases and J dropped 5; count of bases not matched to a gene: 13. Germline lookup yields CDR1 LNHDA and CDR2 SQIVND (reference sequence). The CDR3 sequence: CASSMDLRAGANEQYF. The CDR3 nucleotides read TGTGCCAGTAGTATGGATCTTAGGGCGGGAGCCAACGAGCAGTACTTC.

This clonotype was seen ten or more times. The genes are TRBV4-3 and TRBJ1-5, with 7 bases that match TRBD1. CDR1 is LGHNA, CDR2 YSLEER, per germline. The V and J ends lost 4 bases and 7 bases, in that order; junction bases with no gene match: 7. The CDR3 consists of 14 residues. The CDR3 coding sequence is TGCGCCAGCAGCCGATCGGACAGGTTCCAGCCCCAGCATTTT. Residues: CASSRSDRFQPQHF.

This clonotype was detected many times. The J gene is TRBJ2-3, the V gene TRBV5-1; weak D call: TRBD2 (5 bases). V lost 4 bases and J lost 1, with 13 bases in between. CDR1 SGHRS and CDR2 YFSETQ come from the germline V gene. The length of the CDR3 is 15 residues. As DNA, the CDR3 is TGCGCCAGCAGCCCAGGACTCTACCGCACAGATACGCAGTATTTT. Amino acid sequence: CASSPGLYRTDTQYF.

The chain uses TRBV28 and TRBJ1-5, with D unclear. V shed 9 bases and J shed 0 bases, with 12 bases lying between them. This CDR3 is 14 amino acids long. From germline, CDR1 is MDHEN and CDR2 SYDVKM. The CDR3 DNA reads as TGTGCCAGTACTTGGACGTATAGCAATCAGCCCCAGCATTTT. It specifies CASTWTYSNQPQHF.

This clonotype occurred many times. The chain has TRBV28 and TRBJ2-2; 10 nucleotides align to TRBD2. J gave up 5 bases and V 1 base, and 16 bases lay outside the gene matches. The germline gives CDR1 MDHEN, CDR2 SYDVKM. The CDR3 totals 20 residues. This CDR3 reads CASSLSVAGGPGPGTGELFF. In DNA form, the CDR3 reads TGTGCCAGCAGTTTATCCGTAGCGGGAGGCCCAGGGCCGGGGACCGGGGAGCTGTTTTTT.

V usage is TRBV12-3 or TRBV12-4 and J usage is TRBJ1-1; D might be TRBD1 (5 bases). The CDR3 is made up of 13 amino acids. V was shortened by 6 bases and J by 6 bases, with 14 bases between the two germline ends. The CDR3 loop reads CASSLTEYSEAFF. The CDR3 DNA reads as TGTGCCAGCAGCTTGACAGAATATTCTGAAGCTTTCTTT.

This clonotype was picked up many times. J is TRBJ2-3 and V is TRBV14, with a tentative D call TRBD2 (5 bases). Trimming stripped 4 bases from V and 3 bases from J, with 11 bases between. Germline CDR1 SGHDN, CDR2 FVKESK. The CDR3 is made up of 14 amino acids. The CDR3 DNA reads TGTGCCAGCAGCCCAGGACTGAAGACAGATACGCAGTATTTT. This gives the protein CASSPGLKTDTQYF.

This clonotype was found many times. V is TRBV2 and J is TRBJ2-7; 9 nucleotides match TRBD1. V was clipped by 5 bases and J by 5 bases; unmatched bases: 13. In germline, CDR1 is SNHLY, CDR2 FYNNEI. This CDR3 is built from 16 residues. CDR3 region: CASSSPRTGDGNEQYF. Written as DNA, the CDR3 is TGTGCCAGCAGTTCCCCCAGGACAGGGGATGGCAACGAGCAGTACTTC.

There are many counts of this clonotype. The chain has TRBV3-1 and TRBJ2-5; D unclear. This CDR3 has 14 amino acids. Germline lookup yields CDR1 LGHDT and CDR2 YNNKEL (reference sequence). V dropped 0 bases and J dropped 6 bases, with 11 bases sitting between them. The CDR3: CASSQDFGPQTQYF. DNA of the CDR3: TGTGCCAGCAGCCAAGATTTCGGCCCGCAGACCCAGTACTTC.

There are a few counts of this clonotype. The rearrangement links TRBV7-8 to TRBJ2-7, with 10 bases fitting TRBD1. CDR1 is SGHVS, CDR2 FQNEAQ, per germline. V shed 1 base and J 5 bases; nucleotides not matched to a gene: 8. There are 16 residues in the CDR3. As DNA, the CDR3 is TGTGCCAGCAGCTTAGGTTTAGGGACAGGGGTCGACGAGCAGTACTTC. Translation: CASSLGLGTGVDEQYF.